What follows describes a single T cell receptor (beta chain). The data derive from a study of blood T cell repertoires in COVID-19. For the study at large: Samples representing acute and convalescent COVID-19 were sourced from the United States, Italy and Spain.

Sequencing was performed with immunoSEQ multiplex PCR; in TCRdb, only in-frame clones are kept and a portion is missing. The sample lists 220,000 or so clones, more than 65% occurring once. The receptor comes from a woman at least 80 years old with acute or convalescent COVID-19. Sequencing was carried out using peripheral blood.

This CDR3 reads CSFVETGVTEAFF. The CDR3, as DNA: TGCAGCTTCGTAGAGACAGGGGTCACTGAAGCTTTCTTT. The chain joins TRBV29-1 to TRBJ1-1, with 8 bases identical to TRBD1. Germline CDR1 and CDR2: SQVTM and ANQGSEA. The ends lost 8 bases at V and 4 bases at J; junction bases unmatched: 9. The CDR3 has 13 residues.